The 21 T cell receptor beta chains listed next were all sequenced from one sample in a study of CXCR3-negative and CXCR3-positive naive CD8 T cells. Study outcomes and limitations: For CXCR3-positive naive cells, TRB CDR3s were more hydrophobic than those of CXCR3-negative naive cells.

cDNA libraries for TRB were generated by 5' RACE incorporating UMI labels. TCRdb reprocessed the 5' RACE reads and stores each CDR3 protein as one record, lacking DNA. The sample features fewer than 90,000 distinct CDR3 sequences, with roughly 0.59% in its top ten. The antigens these receptors bind are not known. Sequenced: naive CXCR3+ CD8+ T cells from blood. Indicated subset: CD45RO-CCR7+CD27+CD95- naive CD8+ T cells expressing CXCR3 (TNR3+). Source of these receptors: a human donor in good health. Some clones in this sample may be carry-over from other donors' samples.

V usage is TRBV29-1 and J usage is TRBJ2-1; checking the TCRdb D call of TRBD1 is not possible without DNA. The length of the CDR3 is 14 residues. The germline V gene encodes CDR1 SQVTM and CDR2 ANQGSEA. The CDR3 sequence: CSGWDSRSYNEQFF.

The CDR3 region is CASIGAGEGTNEKLFF. This chain uses TRBV2 with TRBJ1-4. The CDR3 loop spans 16 amino acids. The germline gives CDR1 SNHLY, CDR2 FYNNEI.

The chain has TRBV20-1 and TRBJ1-1; TCRdb returns TRBD1, unconfirmable since there is no DNA. CDR3 length: 17 residues. The V gene's germline CDR1 is DFQATT and CDR2 SNEGSKA (reference sequence). This CDR3 is CSASQPLFRDRGAEAFF.

The chain joins TRBV7-9 to TRBJ2-7; TCRdb names TRBD1, which stays unverified in the absence of DNA. Germline CDR1 SEHNR, CDR2 FQNEAQ (reference sequence). This CDR3 is 16 amino acids long. The CDR3 loop is CASSLDPGTGEYEQYF. The whole variable domain, filled in from reference TRBV7-9 and TRBJ2-7, reads DTGVSQNPRHKITKRGQNVTFRCDPISEHNRLYWYRQTLGQGPEFLTYFQNEAQLEKSRLLSDRFSAERPKGSFSTLEIQRTEQGDSAMYLCASSLDPGTGEYEQYFGPGTRLTVT.

The V gene is TRBV28, the J gene TRBJ1-1. Germline CDR1 reads MDHEN; CDR2 reads SYDVKM. This CDR3 spans 16 amino acids. CDR3 loop: CASSFPSVRVSTEAFF.

The chain carries TRBV10-2 and TRBJ1-2. Germline values: CDR1 WSHSY, CDR2 SAAADI. The CDR3 has 14 residues. CDR3 sequence: CASSDVSFNYGYTF.

The chain combines TRBV5-1 with TRBJ2-1; lacking DNA, the TRBD2 call made by TCRdb goes unchecked. In germline, CDR1 is SGHRS, CDR2 YFSETQ. This CDR3 comprises 15 residues. CDR3 loop: CASSSGLAGNNEQFF.

The chain has TRBV7-3 and TRBJ2-2. The germline V gene encodes CDR1 SGHTA and CDR2 FQGTGA. This CDR3 contains 16 residues. CDR3 in amino acids: CASLDSIVVNTGELFF.

The chain links TRBV28 to TRBJ2-1; TCRdb outputs TRBD1, but without DNA this stays unchecked. The CDR3 contains 15 residues. Germline V gives CDR1 MDHEN, CDR2 SYDVKM. The CDR3: CASSTQGFVYNEQFF.

The gene calls are TRBV6-2 or TRBV6-3 and TRBJ2-2. CDR1 is MNHEY and CDR2 is SVGEGT in the germline V gene. The CDR3 totals 14 residues. CDR3 loop: CASSYSPAPGELFF.

The rearrangement links TRBV27 to TRBJ2-5; absent DNA, TCRdb's TRBD1 call cannot be checked. Germline values: CDR1 MNHEY, CDR2 SMNVEV (reference sequence). This CDR3 has 15 amino acids. The CDR3 reads CASSPMTVEEETQYF.

The V call is TRBV4-3, the J call TRBJ1-3; the D call of TRBD1 rests on TCRdb alone, since no DNA is present to check it. The CDR3 is made up of 15 amino acids. Germline CDR1 and CDR2: LGHNA and YSLEER. This CDR3 reads CASSQDRQSGNTIYF.

The CDR3 loop reads CSVGDRTDSVYF. V and J are TRBV29-1 and TRBJ2-3; checking the TCRdb D call of TRBD2 is not possible without DNA. Germline assignment: CDR1 SQVTM and CDR2 ANQGSEA. CDR3 length: 12 amino acids.

J is TRBJ2-7 and V is TRBV28; TCRdb names TRBD1, which stays unverified in the absence of DNA. CDR1 is MDHEN, CDR2 SYDVKM, per germline. The CDR3 has 15 amino acids. CDR3 sequence: CASSGVPDRPYEQYF.

CDR3: CASSLGGGANTEAFF. V usage is TRBV5-5 and J usage is TRBJ1-1; the TRBD1 assignment by TCRdb is unverifiable without DNA. The CDR3 covers 15 residues. From germline, CDR1 is SGHKS and CDR2 YYEKEE (reference sequence).

The chain links TRBV21-1 to TRBJ1-3; TCRdb designates TRBD1, a call that cannot be tested without DNA. TRBV21-1 is termed a pseudogene. There are 16 residues in the CDR3. CDR3: CASSRGIMCSGNTIYF.

The V and J genes are TRBV9 and TRBJ1-1; the TRBD1 assignment by TCRdb is unverifiable without DNA. The CDR3 is 14 amino acids. CDR1 is SGDLS, CDR2 YYNGEE, per germline. The CDR3 reads CASSPGEGHTEAFF.

The chain joins TRBV23-1 to TRBJ2-1; the D gene TCRdb calls, TRBD1, cannot be checked with no DNA. TRBV23-1 belongs to the ORF category, with a function that is uncertain. This CDR3 is 18 amino acids long. CDR3 protein: CASSQSRDQPTIYNEQSF.

The J gene is TRBJ2-2, the V gene TRBV12-3 or TRBV12-4; TCRdb lists TRBD2, though no DNA is available to test this call. The CDR3 length is 14 residues. CDR3 in amino acids: CASIGLMNTGELFF.

The V and J genes are TRBV20-1 and TRBJ1-5; without DNA, the TCRdb call of TRBD1 cannot be checked. The germline CDR1 and CDR2 sequences are DFQATT and SNEGSKA (reference sequence). The CDR3 contains 15 residues. CDR3 loop: CSARDLGRENQPQHF.

This chain links TRBV12-3 or TRBV12-4 with TRBJ1-1; the TCRdb D gene call, TRBD1, has no DNA to confirm it. This CDR3 is 16 amino acids long. The CDR3 spells CASSVGLGTGDTEAFF.